This TCR beta chain was obtained from a study of T-cell reconstitution after alpha-beta-depleted transplantation in children. In this sample, this clonotype turned up many times. Antigen: not known. The CDR3 spans 16 residues. V dropped 1 base and J dropped 2; count of bases not matched to a gene: 5. Germline CDR1 reads SGHKS; CDR2 reads YYEKEE (reference sequence). It was with unique molecular identifiers that the TCRbeta library was prepared. Using its own MiXCR run on the PCR reads, TCRdb lists one record per CDR3 protein. The table has almost 500,000 distinct CDR3 sequences, 10% to 13% seen once; the top ten hold around 2%. Findings of the study overall: One year post-transplant, T-cell counts and diversity were largely derived from T cells produced anew. After transplant, at about two months, alpha-beta T cells were reportedly derived from several hundred expanded graft clones.

Sample: PBMCs, taken before TCRalphabeta/CD19-depleted stem cell transplant. The V gene is TRBV5-5, the J gene TRBJ2-1; 8 nucleotides agree with TRBD2. The source is a child aged 2-9 years with inherited bone marrow failure, due to receive a stem cell transplant. The CDR3 region has the DNA TGTGCCAGCAGCTTGTTTAGCGGGAACACCTACAATGAGCAGTTCTTC. Translation gives CASSLFSGNTYNEQFF.